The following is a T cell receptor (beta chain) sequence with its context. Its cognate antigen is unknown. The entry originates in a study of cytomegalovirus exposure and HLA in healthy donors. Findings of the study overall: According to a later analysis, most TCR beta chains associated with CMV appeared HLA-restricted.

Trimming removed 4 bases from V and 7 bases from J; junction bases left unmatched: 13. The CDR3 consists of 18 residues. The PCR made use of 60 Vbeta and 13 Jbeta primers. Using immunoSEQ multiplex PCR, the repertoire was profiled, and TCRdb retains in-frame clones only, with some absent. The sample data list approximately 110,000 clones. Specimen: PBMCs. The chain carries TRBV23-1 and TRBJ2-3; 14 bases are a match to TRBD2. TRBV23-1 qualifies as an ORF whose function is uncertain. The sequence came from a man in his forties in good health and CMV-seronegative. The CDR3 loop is CASSRCGPGLAGANTQYF. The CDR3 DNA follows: TGCGCCAGCAGTCGCTGTGGACCGGGACTAGCGGGAGCAAATACGCAGTATTTT.